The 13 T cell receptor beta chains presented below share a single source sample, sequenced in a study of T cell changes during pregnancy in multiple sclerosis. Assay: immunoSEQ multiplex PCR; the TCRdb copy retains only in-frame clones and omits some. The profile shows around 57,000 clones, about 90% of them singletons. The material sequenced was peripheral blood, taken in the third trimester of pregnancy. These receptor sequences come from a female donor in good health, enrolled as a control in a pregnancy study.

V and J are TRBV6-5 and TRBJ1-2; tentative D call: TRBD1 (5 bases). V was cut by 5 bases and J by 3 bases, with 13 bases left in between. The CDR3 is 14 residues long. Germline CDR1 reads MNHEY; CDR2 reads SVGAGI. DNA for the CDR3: TGTGCCAGCAGTGAAGACAGAAACTACTATGGCTACACCTTC. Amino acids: CASSEDRNYYGYTF.

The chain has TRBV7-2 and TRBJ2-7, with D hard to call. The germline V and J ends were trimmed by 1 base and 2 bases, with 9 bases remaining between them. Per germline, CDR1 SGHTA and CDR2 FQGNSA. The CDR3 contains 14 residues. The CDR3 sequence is CASSLGQATYEQYF. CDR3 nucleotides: TGTGCCAGCAGCTTAGGCCAGGCAACCTACGAGCAGTACTTC. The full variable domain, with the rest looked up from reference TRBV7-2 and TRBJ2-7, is GAGVSQSPSNKVTEKGKDVELRCDPISGHTALYWYRQSLGQGLEFLIYFQGNSAPDKSGLPSDRFSAERTGGSVSTLTIQRTQQEDSAVYLCASSLGQATYEQYFGPGTRLTVT.

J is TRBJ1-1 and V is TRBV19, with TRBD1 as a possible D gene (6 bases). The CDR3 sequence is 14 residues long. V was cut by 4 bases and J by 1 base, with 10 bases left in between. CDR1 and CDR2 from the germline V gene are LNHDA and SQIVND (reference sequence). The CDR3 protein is CASSTTGTNTEAFF. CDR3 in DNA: TGTGCCAGTAGTACCACAGGGACGAACACTGAAGCTTTCTTT.

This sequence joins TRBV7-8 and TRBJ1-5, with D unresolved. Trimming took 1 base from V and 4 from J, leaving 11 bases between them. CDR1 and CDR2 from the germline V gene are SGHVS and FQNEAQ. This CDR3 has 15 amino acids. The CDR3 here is CASSLELIGNQPQHF. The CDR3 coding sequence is TGTGCCAGCAGCTTAGAACTAATTGGGAATCAGCCCCAGCATTTT.

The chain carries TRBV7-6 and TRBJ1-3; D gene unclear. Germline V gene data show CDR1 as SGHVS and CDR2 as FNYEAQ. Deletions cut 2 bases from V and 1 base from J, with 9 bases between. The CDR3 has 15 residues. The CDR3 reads CASSLSRTSGNTIYF. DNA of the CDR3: TGTGCCAGCAGCTTATCCCGGACTTCTGGAAACACCATATATTTT.

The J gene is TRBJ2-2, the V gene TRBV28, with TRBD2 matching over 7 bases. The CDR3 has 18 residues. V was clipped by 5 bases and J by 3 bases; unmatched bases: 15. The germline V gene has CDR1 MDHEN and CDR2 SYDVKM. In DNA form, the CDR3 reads TGTGCCAGCAGTACCGGGTCTTCGCTAGCGGAATACACCGGGGAGCTGTTTTTT. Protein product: CASSTGSSLAEYTGELFF.

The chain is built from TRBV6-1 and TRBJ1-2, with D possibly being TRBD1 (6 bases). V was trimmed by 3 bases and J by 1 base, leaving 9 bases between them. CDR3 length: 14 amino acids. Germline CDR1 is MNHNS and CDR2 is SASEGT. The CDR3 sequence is CASSEQGINYGYTF. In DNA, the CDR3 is TGTGCCAGCAGTGAGCAGGGGATTAACTATGGCTACACCTTC.

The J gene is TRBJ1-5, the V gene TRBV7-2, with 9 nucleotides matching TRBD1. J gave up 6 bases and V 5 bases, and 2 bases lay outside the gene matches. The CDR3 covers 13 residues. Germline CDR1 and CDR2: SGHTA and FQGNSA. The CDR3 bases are TGTGCCAGCAGCCTGGACAGGGGTCAGCCCCAGCATTTT. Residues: CASSLDRGQPQHF.

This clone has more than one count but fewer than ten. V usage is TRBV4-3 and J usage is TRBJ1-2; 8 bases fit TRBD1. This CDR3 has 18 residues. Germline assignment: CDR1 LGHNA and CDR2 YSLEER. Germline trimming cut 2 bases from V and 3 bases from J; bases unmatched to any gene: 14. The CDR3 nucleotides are TGCGCCAGCAGCCAATTCCTACAGGGGGTTGGAGTTGACTATGGCTACACCTTC. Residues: CASSQFLQGVGVDYGYTF.

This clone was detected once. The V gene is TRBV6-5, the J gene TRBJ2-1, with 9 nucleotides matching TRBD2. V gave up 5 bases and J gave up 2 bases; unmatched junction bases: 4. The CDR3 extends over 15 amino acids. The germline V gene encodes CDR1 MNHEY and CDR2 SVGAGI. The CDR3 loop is CASSNSGGTYNEQFF. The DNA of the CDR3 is TGTGCCAGCAGTAATAGCGGGGGTACCTACAATGAGCAGTTCTTC.

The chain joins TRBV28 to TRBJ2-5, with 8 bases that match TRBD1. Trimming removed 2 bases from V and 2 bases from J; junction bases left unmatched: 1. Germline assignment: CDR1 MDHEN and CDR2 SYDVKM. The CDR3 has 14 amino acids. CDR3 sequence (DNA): TGTGCCAGCAGTTTAAGACAGGGGCAAGAGACCCAGTACTTC. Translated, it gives CASSLRQGQETQYF.

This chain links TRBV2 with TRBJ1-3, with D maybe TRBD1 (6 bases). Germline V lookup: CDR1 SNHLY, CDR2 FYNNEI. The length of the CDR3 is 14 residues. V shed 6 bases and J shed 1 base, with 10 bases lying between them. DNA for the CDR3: TGTGCCAGCAGGGGCGGACAGTCTGGAAACACCATATATTTT. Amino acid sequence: CASRGGQSGNTIYF.

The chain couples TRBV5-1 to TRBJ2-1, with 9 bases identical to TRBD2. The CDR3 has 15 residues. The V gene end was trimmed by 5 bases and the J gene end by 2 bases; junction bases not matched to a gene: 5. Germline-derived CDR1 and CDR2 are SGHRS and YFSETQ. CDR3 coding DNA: TGCGCCAGCAGACTCGGACTAGCGACCTACAATGAGCAGTTCTTC. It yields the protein CASRLGLATYNEQFF.